This T cell receptor (beta chain) was sequenced for a study of blood T cells in healthy people across ages. The use of a sample-barcoded 5' primer and a J-beta primer mix characterized a second PCR of about 7 to 12 cycles. Unique molecular identifiers of 12 random nucleotides labeled each cDNA. TCRdb recomputed calls from the 5' RACE reads with MiXCR, one row per CDR3 protein. The table shows 650,000 to 800,000 distinct CDR3 sequences, with roughly 44% occurring only once. Germline-derived CDR1 and CDR2 are LNHDA and SQIVND (reference sequence). Trimming shortened V by 4 bases and J by 2 bases, and 9 bases separated the two germline ends. This CDR3 spans 15 amino acids.

The sequence was collected from a man between 60 and 75 years old in good health. The chain links TRBV19 to TRBJ2-6, with D unresolved. The sample consisted of blood. The CDR3 DNA reads as TGTGCCAGTAGTACGAGCCCACCTGGGGCCAACGTCCTGACTTTC. This sequence encodes CASSTSPPGANVLTF.